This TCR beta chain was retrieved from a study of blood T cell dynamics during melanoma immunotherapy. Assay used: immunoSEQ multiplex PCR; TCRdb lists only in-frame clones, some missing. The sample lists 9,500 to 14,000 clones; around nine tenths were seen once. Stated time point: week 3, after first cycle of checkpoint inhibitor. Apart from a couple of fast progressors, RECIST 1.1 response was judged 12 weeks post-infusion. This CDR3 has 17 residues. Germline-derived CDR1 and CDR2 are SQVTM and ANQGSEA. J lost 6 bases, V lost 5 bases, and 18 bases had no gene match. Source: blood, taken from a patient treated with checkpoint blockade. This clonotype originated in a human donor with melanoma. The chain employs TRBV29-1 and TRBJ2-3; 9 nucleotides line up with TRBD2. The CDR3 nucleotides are TGCAGCGTTCGCGGTTCCCCTCGGGCGGGAGGGGGGGATACGCAGTATTTT. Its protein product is CSVRGSPRAGGGDTQYF.